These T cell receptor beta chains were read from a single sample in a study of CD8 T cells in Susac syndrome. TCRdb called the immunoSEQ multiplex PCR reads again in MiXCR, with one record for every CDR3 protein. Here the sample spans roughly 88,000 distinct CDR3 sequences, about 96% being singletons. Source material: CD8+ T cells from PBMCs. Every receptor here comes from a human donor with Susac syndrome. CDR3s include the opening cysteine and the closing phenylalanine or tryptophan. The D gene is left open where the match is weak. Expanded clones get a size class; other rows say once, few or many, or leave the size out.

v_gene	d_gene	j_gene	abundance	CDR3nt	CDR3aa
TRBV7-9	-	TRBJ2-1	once	TGTGCCAGCAGCTTAGCCCCCCATCATGAGCAGTTCTTC	CASSLAPHHEQFF
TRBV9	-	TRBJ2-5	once	TGTGCCAGCAGCCCTGCGTGGCAAGAGACCCAGTACTTC	CASSPAWQETQYF
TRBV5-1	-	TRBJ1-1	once	TGCGCCAGCAGCTTGGTAGCAGGGAACACTGAAGCTTTCTTT	CASSLVAGNTEAFF
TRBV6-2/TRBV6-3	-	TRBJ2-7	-	TGTGCCAGCAGTTACCTCGCGGCAGAGCAGTACTTC	CASSYLAAEQYF
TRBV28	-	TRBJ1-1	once	TGTGCCAGCAGTTTACTTATCCCTTTCGCGGGGGCGAACACTGAAGCTTTCTTT	CASSLLIPFAGANTEAFF
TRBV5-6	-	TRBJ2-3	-	TGTGCCAGCAGCTCTCTCCGGTATTCGGGCGGCGCAGATACGCAGTATTTT	CASSSLRYSGGADTQYF
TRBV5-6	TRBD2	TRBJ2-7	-	TGTGCCAGCAGCATAGCGGGAGCAGGCTACGAGCAGTACTTC	CASSIAGAGYEQYF
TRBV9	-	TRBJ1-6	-	TGTGCCAGCAGCCCGGACGGCCTCCGCAATAATTCACCCCTCCACTTT	CASSPDGLRNNSPLHF
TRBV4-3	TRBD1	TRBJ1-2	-	TGCGCCAGCAACCCGAGGAGGGGGCACTATGGCTACACCTTC	CASNPRRGHYGYTF
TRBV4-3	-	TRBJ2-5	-	TGCGCCAGCAGCCAAGTTGTCAGGGCCCAAGAGACCCAGTACTTC	CASSQVVRAQETQYF
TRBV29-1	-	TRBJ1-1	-	TGCAGCGTACGACGCGAGAACACTGAAGCTTTCTTT	CSVRRENTEAFF
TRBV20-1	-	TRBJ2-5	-	TGCAGTGCTAGAGGGGGGGACGGAAGAGAGACCCAGTACTTC	CSARGGDGRETQYF
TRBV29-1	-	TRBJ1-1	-	TGCAGCGACCTCACGAGGGGGGGAACTGAAGCTTTCTTT	CSDLTRGGTEAFF
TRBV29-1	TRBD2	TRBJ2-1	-	TGCAGCGTAGATAGCGGGAGATGGTGGAATGAGCAGTTCTTC	CSVDSGRWWNEQFF
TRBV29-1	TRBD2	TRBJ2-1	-	TGCAGCGTTGTGGGTGCGGCGGGGGGAATATACAATGAGCAGTTCTTC	CSVVGAAGGIYNEQFF
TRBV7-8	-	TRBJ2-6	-	TGTGCCAGCAGCTTGGGACGCCCCTCTGGGGCCAACGTCCTGACTTTC	CASSLGRPSGANVLTF
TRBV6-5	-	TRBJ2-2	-	TGTGCCAGCAGTTACGGTCGGGGAACCGGGGAGCTGTTTTTT	CASSYGRGTGELFF